This entry features one T cell receptor beta chain sequence. The antigen remains unidentified. V lost 5 bases and J 1 base, leaving 13 bases between the germline ends. Germline CDR1 MDHEN, CDR2 SYDVKM. The CDR3 length is 15 residues. This record belongs to a study of response to subunit inactivated influenza vaccine. Overall study findings and caveats: Every seasonal influenza vaccination brings in few new T cells, the authors suggested.

TCRdb called the RT-PCR reads again in MiXCR, with one record for every CDR3 protein. The sample contains around 530,000 distinct CDR3 sequences, 12% of which appear only once. Sequencing was performed on PBMCs from blood, taken on the day of vaccination. This TCR was recovered from a man between 45 and 60 years old who received an inactivated influenza vaccine. J is TRBJ2-3 and V is TRBV28, with D possibly being TRBD2 (6 bases). CDR3 DNA: TGTGCCAGCAGTAACGCACTAGCACGCACAGATACGCAGTATTTT. Amino acids: CASSNALARTDTQYF.